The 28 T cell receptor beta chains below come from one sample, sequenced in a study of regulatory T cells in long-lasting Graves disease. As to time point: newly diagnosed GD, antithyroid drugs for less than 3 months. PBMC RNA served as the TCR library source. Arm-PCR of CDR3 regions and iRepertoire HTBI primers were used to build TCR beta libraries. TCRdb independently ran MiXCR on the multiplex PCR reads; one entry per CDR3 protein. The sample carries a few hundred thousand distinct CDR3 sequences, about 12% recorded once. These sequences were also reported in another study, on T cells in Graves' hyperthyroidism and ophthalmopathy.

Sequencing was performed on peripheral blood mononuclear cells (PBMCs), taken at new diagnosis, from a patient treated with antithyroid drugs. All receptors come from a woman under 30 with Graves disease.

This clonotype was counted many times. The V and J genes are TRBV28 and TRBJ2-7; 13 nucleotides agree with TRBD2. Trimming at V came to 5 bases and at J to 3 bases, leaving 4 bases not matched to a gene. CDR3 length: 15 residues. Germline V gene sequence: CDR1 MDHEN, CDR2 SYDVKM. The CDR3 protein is CASSPRLAGGYEQYF. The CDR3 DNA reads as TGTGCCAGCAGTCCCCGACTAGCGGGGGGCTACGAGCAGTACTTC.

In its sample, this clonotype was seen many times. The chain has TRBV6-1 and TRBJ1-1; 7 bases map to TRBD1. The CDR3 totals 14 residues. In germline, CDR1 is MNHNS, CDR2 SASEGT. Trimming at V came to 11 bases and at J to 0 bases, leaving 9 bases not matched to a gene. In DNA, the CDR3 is TGTGCCGGCCGGGACAGTTATCTGAACACTGAAGCTTTCTTT. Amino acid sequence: CAGRDSYLNTEAFF.

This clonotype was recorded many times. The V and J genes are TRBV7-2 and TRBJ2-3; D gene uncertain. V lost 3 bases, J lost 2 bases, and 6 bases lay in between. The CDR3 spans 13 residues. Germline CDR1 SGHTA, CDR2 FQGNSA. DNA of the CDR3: TGTGCCAGCAGCTTCCAGTACACAGATACGCAGTATTTT. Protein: CASSFQYTDTQYF.

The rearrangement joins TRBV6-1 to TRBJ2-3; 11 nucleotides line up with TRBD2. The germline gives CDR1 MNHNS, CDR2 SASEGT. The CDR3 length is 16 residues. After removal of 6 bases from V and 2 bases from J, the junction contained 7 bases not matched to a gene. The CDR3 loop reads CASRPLAGANTDTQYF. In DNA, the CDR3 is TGTGCCAGCAGGCCACTAGCGGGGGCCAACACAGATACGCAGTATTTT.

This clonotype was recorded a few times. The CDR3 region is CATSEVYGDEQFF. In DNA form, the CDR3 reads TGTGCCACCAGTGAAGTGTACGGGGATGAGCAGTTCTTC. This chain uses TRBV24-1 with TRBJ2-1; possibly TRBD2 for D (5 bases). Trimming pared 4 bases from V and 8 bases from J, leaving 11 bases between. The CDR3 runs 13 residues. CDR1 and CDR2 from the germline V gene are KGHDR and SFDVKD.

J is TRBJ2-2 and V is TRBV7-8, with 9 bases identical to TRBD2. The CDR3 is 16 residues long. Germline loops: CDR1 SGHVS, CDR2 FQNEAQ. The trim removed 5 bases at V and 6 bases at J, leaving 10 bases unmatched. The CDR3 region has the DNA TGTGCCAGCAGCCCGCGAGCGGGAGGCGACGCCGGGGAGCTGTTTTTT. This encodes CASSPRAGGDAGELFF.

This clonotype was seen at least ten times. CDR3 DNA: TGTGCCAGCAGCTTAGTCAGCTTTGGCACCGGGGAGCTGTTTTTT. Its translation is CASSLVSFGTGELFF. The chain joins TRBV7-9 to TRBJ2-2, with D uncertain. The germline V gene encodes CDR1 SEHNR and CDR2 FQNEAQ (reference sequence). V gave up 1 base and J gave up 4 bases, with 10 bases separating them. This CDR3 is 15 amino acids long. Drawing the rest from reference TRBV7-9 and TRBJ2-2, the complete variable domain is DTGVSQNPRHKITKRGQNVTFRCDPISEHNRLYWYRQTLGQGPEFLTYFQNEAQLEKSRLLSDRFSAERPKGSFSTLEIQRTEQGDSAMYLCASSLVSFGTGELFFGEGSRLTVL.

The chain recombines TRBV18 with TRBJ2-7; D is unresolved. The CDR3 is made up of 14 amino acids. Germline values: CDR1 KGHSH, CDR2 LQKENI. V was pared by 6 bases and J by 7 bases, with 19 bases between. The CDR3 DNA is TGTGCCAGCTCCCCGATCGCCCGCTCCTGTGAGCAGTACTTC. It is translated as CASSPIARSCEQYF.

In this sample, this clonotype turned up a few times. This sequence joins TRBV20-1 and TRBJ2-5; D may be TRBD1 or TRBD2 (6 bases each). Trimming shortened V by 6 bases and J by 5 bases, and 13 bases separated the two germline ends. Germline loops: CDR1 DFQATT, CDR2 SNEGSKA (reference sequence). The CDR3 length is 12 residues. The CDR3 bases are TGCAGTGCCTTATTGGGGGGCGAGACCCAGTACTTC. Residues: CSALLGGETQYF.

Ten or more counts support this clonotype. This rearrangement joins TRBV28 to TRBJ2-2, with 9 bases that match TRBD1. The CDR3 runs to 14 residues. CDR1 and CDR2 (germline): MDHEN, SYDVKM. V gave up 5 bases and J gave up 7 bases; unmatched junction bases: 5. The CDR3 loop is CASSTGGLGGELFF. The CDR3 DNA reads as TGTGCCAGCAGTACAGGGGGCTTAGGCGGGGAGCTGTTTTTT.

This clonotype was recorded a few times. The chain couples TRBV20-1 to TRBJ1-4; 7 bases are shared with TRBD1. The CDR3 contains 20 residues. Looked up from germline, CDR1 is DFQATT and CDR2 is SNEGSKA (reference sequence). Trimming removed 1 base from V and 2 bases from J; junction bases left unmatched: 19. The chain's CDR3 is CSARARSLGGSELTNEKLFF. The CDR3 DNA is TGCAGTGCTAGAGCCCGGTCACTAGGGGGCTCGGAACTGACTAATGAAAAACTGTTTTTT.

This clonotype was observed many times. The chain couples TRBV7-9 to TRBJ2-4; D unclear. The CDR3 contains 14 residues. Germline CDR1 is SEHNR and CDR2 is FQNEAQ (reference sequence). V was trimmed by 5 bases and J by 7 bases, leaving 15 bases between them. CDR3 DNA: TGTGCCAGCAGCCCCCCCTCTGCACAGAACATTCAGTACTTC. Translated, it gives CASSPPSAQNIQYF. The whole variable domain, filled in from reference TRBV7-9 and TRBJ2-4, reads DTGVSQNPRHKITKRGQNVTFRCDPISEHNRLYWYRQTLGQGPEFLTYFQNEAQLEKSRLLSDRFSAERPKGSFSTLEIQRTEQGDSAMYLCASSPPSAQNIQYFGAGTRLSVL.

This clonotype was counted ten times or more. As DNA, the CDR3 is TGTGCCAGCAGTCGGACTACCAGCTCCTACGAGCAGTACGTC. Translation: CASSRTTSSYEQYV. The chain combines TRBV6-1 with TRBJ2-7; possible D gene TRBD2, 6 bases. Germline CDR1 is MNHNS and CDR2 is SASEGT. The CDR3 loop spans 14 amino acids. V was trimmed by 5 bases and J by 0 bases, leaving 11 bases between them.

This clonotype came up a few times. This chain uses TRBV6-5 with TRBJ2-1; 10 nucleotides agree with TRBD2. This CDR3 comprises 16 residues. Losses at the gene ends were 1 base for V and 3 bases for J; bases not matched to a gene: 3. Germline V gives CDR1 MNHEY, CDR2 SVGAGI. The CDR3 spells CASSYWTSGGYNEQFF. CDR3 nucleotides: TGTGCCAGCAGTTACTGGACTAGCGGAGGCTACAATGAGCAGTTCTTC.

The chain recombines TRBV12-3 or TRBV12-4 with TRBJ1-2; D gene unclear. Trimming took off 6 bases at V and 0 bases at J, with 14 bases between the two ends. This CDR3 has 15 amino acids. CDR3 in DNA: TGTGCCAGCAGCCAAGCACCCGGGACTAACTATGGCTACACCTTC. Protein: CASSQAPGTNYGYTF.

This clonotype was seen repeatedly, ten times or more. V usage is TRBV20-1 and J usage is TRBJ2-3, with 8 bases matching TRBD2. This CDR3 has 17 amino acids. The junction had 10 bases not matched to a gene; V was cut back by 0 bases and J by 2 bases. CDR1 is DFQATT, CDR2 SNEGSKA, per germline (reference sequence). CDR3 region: CSARDPLTGGNTDTQYF. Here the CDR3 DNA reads TGCAGTGCTAGAGACCCTCTAACGGGGGGGAACACAGATACGCAGTATTTT.

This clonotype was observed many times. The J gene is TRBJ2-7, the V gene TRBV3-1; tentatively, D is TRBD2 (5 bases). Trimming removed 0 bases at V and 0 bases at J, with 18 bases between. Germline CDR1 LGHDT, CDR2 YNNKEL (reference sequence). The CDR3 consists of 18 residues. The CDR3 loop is CASSQDGVIYRDSYEQYF. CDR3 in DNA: TGTGCCAGCAGCCAAGACGGTGTAATTTATCGGGACTCCTACGAGCAGTACTTC.

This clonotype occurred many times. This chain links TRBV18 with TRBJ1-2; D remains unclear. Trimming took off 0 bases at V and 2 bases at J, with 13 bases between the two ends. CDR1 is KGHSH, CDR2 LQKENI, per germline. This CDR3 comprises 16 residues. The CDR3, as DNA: TGTGCCAGCTCACCACCGAGTAGGTTTAGGAACTATGGCTACACCTTC. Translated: CASSPPSRFRNYGYTF.

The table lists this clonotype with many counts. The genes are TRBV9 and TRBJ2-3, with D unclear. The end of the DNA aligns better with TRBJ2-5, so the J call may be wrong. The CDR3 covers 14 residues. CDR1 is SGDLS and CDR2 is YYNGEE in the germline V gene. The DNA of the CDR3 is TGTGCCAGCAGCCTTTCACCCCGCACAGAGACCCAGTACTTC. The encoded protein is CASSLSPRTETQYF.

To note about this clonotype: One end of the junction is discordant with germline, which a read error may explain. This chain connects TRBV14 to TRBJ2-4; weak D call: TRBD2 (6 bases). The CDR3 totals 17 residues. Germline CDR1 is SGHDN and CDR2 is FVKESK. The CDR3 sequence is CASSPKPGEWGKNIQHF. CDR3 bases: TGTGCCAGCAGCCCGAAGCCGGGGGAATGGGGCAAAAACATTCAGCACTTC.

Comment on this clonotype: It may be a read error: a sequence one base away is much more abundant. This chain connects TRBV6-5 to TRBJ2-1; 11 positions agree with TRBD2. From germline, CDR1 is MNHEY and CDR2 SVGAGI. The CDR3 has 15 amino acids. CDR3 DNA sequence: TGTGCCAACAGTTACTCCGCTAGCGGGAGGCCCCCACAGTTCTTC. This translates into CANSYSASGRPPQFF.

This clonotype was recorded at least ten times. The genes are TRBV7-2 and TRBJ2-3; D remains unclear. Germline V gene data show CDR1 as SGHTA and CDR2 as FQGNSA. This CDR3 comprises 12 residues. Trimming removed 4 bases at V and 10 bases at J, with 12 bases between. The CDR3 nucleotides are TGTGCCAGCAGCTCCCGTAGGGCTGCGCAGTATTTT. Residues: CASSSRRAAQYF.

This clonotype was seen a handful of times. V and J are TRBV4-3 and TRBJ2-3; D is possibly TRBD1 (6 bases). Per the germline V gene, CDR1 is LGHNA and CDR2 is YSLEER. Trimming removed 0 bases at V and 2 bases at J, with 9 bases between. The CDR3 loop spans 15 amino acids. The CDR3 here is CASSQETGITDTQYF. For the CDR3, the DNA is TGCGCCAGCAGCCAAGAGACAGGTATCACAGATACGCAGTATTTT.

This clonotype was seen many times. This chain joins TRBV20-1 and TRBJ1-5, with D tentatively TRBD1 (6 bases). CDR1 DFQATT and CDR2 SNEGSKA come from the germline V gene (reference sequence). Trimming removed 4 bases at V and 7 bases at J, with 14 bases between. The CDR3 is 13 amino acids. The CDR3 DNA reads TGCAGTGCTAAAGGGGGGGTAGGGCAGCCCCAGCATTTT. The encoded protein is CSAKGGVGQPQHF.

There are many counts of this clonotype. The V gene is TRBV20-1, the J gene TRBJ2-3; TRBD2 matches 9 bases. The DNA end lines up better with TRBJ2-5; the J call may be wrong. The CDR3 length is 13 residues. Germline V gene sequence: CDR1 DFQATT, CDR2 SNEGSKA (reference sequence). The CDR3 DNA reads TGCAGTGCTACAGGGACTAGCTCGGAGACCCAGTACTTC. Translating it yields CSATGTSSETQYF.

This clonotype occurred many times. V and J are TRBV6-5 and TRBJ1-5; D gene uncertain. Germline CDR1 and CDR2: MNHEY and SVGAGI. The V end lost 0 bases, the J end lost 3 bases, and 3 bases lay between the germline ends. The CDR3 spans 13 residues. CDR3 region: CASSYSHNQPQHF. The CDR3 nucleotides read TGTGCCAGCAGTTACTCTCACAATCAGCCCCAGCATTTT.

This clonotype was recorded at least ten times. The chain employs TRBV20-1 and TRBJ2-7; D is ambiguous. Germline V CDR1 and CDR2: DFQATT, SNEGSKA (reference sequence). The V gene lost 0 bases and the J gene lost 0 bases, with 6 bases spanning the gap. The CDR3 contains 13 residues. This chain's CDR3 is CSARDTDSYEQYF. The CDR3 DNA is TGCAGTGCTAGAGACACCGACTCCTACGAGCAGTACTTC.

The CDR3 is CASTLPGSRTEAFF. Here the CDR3 DNA reads TGTGCCAGCACCCTCCCAGGGTCTAGGACTGAAGCTTTCTTT. The chain couples TRBV6-2 or TRBV6-3 to TRBJ1-1, with D perhaps TRBD1 (5 bases). Germline values: CDR1 MNHEY, CDR2 SVGEGT. The CDR3 is 14 residues long. Trimming left V 7 bases short and J 5 bases short, with 17 bases between.